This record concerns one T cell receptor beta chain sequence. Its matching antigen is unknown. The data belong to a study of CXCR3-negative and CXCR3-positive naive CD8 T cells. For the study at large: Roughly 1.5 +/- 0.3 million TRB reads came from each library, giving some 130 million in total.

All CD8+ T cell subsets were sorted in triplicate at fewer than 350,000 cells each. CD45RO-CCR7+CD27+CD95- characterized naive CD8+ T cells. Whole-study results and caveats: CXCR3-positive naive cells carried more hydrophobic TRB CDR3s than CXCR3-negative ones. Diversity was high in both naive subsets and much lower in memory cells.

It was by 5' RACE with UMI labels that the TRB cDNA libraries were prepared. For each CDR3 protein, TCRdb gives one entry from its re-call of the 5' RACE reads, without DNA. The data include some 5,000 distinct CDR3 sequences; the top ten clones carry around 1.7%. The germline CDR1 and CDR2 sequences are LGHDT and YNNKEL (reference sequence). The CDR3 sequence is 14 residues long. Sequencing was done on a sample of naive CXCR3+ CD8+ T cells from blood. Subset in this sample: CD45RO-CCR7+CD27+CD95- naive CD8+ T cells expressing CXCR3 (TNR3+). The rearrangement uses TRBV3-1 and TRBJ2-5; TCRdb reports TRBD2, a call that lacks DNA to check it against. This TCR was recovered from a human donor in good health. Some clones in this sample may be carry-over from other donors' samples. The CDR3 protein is CASTMSGGEETQYF.